The 14 T cell receptor beta chains below come from one sample, sequenced in a study of T cell responses to AZD1222 COVID-19 vaccine. Profiled with immunoSEQ multiplex PCR; TCRdb holds only in-frame clones, not every one. There are around 160,000 clones in the sample; 90% to 95% occur only once, and roughly 5.6% lies in the top ten. The source material was peripheral blood, sampled 28 days after the second AZD1222 dose. These receptors came from an adult who received the AZD1222 COVID-19 vaccine.

The chain joins TRBV18 to TRBJ2-1; D is possibly TRBD1 (5 bases). The CDR3 is 11 residues long. Trimming took 5 bases from V and 9 from J, leaving 8 bases between them. The germline gives CDR1 KGHSH, CDR2 LQKENI. The CDR3: CASSSGLEQFF. Written as DNA, the CDR3 is TGTGCCAGCTCATCAGGGCTTGAGCAGTTCTTC.

The V call is TRBV28, the J call TRBJ1-6, with 7 bases fitting TRBD1. Germline V CDR1 and CDR2: MDHEN, SYDVKM. J gave up 10 bases and V 2 bases, and 5 bases lay outside the gene matches. The CDR3 has 14 amino acids. The CDR3 nucleotides are TGTGCCAGCAGTTTAGACAGGGTAGGGTCACCCCTCCACTTT. This sequence encodes CASSLDRVGSPLHF.

This clone was seen a single time. V is TRBV7-9 and J is TRBJ1-2; D might be TRBD1 (6 bases). Trimming shortened V by 4 bases and J by 4 bases, and 13 bases separated the two germline ends. This CDR3 is 14 amino acids long. Germline V gene sequence: CDR1 SEHNR, CDR2 FQNEAQ (reference sequence). CDR3 sequence (DNA): TGTGCCAGCAGCTCCCGGGACACCAGCTATGGCTACACCTTC. Amino acids: CASSSRDTSYGYTF. Full variable domain (rest looked up from reference TRBV7-9 and TRBJ1-2): DTGVSQNPRHKITKRGQNVTFRCDPISEHNRLYWYRQTLGQGPEFLTYFQNEAQLEKSRLLSDRFSAERPKGSFSTLEIQRTEQGDSAMYLCASSSRDTSYGYTFGSGTRLTVV.

J is TRBJ2-3 and V is TRBV9; the match to TRBD2 covers 13 bases. There are 15 residues in the CDR3. V was pared by 3 bases and J by 5 bases, with 3 bases of the junction left unmatched. CDR1 SGDLS and CDR2 YYNGEE come from the germline V gene. CDR3: CASSARLAGGDTQYF. The CDR3 DNA reads TGTGCCAGCAGCGCAAGACTAGCGGGAGGAGATACGCAGTATTTT.

This chain links TRBV11-2 with TRBJ1-3; D possibly corresponds to TRBD1 (6 bases). This CDR3 is built from 16 residues. Germline values: CDR1 SGHAT, CDR2 FQNNGV. V lost 4 bases and J 4 bases, leaving 17 bases between the germline ends. CDR3 nucleotide sequence: TGTGCCAGCAGCTCCATGGGGGGGGCGCGCGGAAACACCATATATTTT. This translates into CASSSMGGARGNTIYF.

The chain employs TRBV2 and TRBJ1-6, with D perhaps TRBD1 (5 bases). The germline V and J ends were trimmed by 4 bases and 6 bases, with 13 bases remaining between them. CDR1 is SNHLY, CDR2 FYNNEI, per germline. The CDR3 spans 15 residues. In DNA, the CDR3 is TGTGCCAGCAGTGCCCGGACGGGGGTTAATTCACCCCTCCACTTT. Translated, it gives CASSARTGVNSPLHF.

V usage is TRBV7-6 and J usage is TRBJ1-2; 7 bases fit TRBD1. This CDR3 contains 14 residues. The trim removed 5 bases at V and 5 bases at J, leaving 8 bases unmatched. CDR1 and CDR2 (germline): SGHVS, FNYEAQ. This CDR3 reads CASSQLDRDYGYTF. CDR3 nucleotides: TGTGCCAGCAGCCAACTCGACAGGGATTATGGCTACACCTTC.

This chain's CDR3 is CSASSGTSGRGVSYEQYF. Here the CDR3 DNA reads TGCAGTGCTAGTTCCGGGACTAGCGGAAGAGGGGTCTCCTACGAGCAGTACTTC. This rearrangement joins TRBV20-1 to TRBJ2-7; 11 bases line up with TRBD2. V lost 3 bases to trimming and J lost 0 bases; unmatched junction nucleotides: 13. Germline loops: CDR1 DFQATT, CDR2 SNEGSKA (reference sequence). The CDR3 runs to 18 residues.

The chain recombines TRBV7-2 with TRBJ1-4; unclear D gene. Trimming shortened V by 0 bases and J by 0 bases, and 5 bases separated the two germline ends. The CDR3 is made up of 15 amino acids. Germline CDR1 reads SGHTA; CDR2 reads FQGNSA. CDR3 DNA sequence: TGTGCCAGCAGCTTAGCAGGGACAACTAATGAAAAACTGTTTTTT. It encodes CASSLAGTTNEKLFF.

The V and J genes are TRBV7-9 and TRBJ1-2, with D tentatively TRBD1 (5 bases). The CDR3 is made up of 13 amino acids. Deletions cut 4 bases from V and 4 bases from J, with 10 bases between. Germline V CDR1 and CDR2: SEHNR, FQNEAQ (reference sequence). CDR3 nucleotide sequence: TGTGCCAGCAGCTCGGGACTGTTCTATGGCTACACCTTC. This sequence encodes CASSSGLFYGYTF.

The chain recombines TRBV6-5 with TRBJ2-3; D possibly matches TRBD1 or TRBD2 (5 bases each). V gave up 0 bases and J gave up 6 bases, with 16 bases separating them. Germline CDR1 and CDR2: MNHEY and SVGAGI. This CDR3 is 16 amino acids long. CDR3: CASSYSRRLEGDTQYF. The CDR3 bases are TGTGCCAGCAGTTACTCGCGCAGACTTGAGGGGGATACGCAGTATTTT.

This chain connects TRBV4-1 to TRBJ1-6; maybe TRBD1 (5 bases). V lost 0 bases to trimming and J lost 7 bases, with 10 bases between them. Per the germline V gene, CDR1 is MGHRA and CDR2 is YSYEKL. The CDR3 is 15 amino acids. CDR3 loop: CASSQDGRGNSPLHF. In DNA form, the CDR3 reads TGCGCCAGCAGCCAAGACGGGAGGGGCAATTCACCCCTCCACTTT.

The chain combines TRBV4-2 with TRBJ2-1, with D possibly TRBD2 on 5 matching bases. V shed 4 bases and J shed 2 bases, with 12 bases lying between them. The CDR3 loop spans 15 amino acids. CDR1 is LGHNA and CDR2 is YNFKEQ in the germline V gene. CDR3 DNA sequence: TGTGCCAGCAGCCTCGGGGTAGCCCCCTACAATGAGCAGTTCTTC. This sequence encodes CASSLGVAPYNEQFF.

This clone was counted only a few times. The CDR3 protein is CSAKGTDRAFF. The CDR3 DNA is TGCAGTGCTAAGGGGACCGATCGCGCTTTCTTT. The rearrangement links TRBV20-1 to TRBJ1-1, with D maybe TRBD1 (5 bases). V dropped 4 bases and J dropped 11 bases, with 14 bases sitting between them. Germline V lookup: CDR1 DFQATT, CDR2 SNEGSKA (reference sequence). This CDR3 has 11 amino acids.